These 24 T cell receptor beta chains were sequenced from one sample in a study of human thymus T cells. Sequenced by immunoSEQ multiplex PCR; TCRdb stores in-frame clones only, minus some. The data contain tens of thousands of clones, 94% of them singletons. The sample consisted of blood. The receptors come from a boy under two years old with a congenital heart defect but otherwise immunologically healthy.

The J gene is TRBJ2-6, the V gene TRBV5-6; D call uncertain. V lost 4 bases, J lost 1 base, and 9 bases lay in between. The CDR3 has 15 amino acids. Germline lookup yields CDR1 SGHDT and CDR2 YYEEEE. The CDR3 here is CASSPSGSGANVLTF. Here the CDR3 DNA reads TGTGCCAGCAGCCCTTCGGGTTCTGGGGCCAACGTCCTGACTTTC.

The rearrangement joins TRBV7-9 to TRBJ1-2, with 8 bases lining up with TRBD1. The CDR3 spans 13 residues. Germline V gene lookup returns CDR1 SEHNR and CDR2 FQNEAQ (reference sequence). V shed 4 bases and J 8 bases; nucleotides not matched to a gene: 6. In DNA form, the CDR3 reads TGTGCCAGCAGCTCGACAGGGGCGTTCGGCTACACCTTC. Encoded protein: CASSSTGAFGYTF.

The chain links TRBV11-2 to TRBJ1-4; TRBD1 agrees at 7 bases. The CDR3 consists of 15 residues. CDR1 SGHAT and CDR2 FQNNGV come from the germline V gene. The V gene end was trimmed by 1 base and the J gene end by 8 bases; junction bases not matched to a gene: 7. In DNA, the CDR3 is TGTGCCAGCAGCTTAGGATACAGGGGCGGGGAAAAACTGTTTTTT. This sequence encodes CASSLGYRGGEKLFF.

The V call is TRBV6-5, the J call TRBJ1-6; no firm D call. This CDR3 region has 16 residues. CDR1 and CDR2 from the germline V gene are MNHEY and SVGAGI. V lost 0 bases and J lost 9, with 15 bases in between. The CDR3 loop reads CASSYSNHWVGSPLHF. CDR3 in DNA: TGTGCCAGCAGTTACTCGAACCACTGGGTAGGTTCACCCCTCCACTTT.

CDR3 residues: CASSRHRDGNTIYF. CDR3 bases: TGTGCCAGCAGCCGCCACAGGGATGGAAACACCATATATTTT. The chain employs TRBV27 and TRBJ1-3; possibly TRBD1 for D (6 bases). This CDR3 has 14 amino acids. V shed 6 bases and J shed 3 bases, with 12 bases lying between them. Per germline, CDR1 MNHEY and CDR2 SMNVEV (reference sequence).

The chain is built from TRBV7-2 and TRBJ1-2; D unclear. V shed 0 bases and J shed 5 bases, with 7 bases lying between them. Germline-derived CDR1 and CDR2 are SGHTA and FQGNSA. The CDR3 runs to 13 residues. This CDR3 reads CASSLAAFYGYTF. The DNA of the CDR3 is TGTGCCAGCAGCTTAGCCGCTTTTTATGGCTACACCTTC.

The chain links TRBV7-2 to TRBJ1-5, with D maybe TRBD1 (6 bases). V was clipped by 3 bases and J by 4 bases, with 7 bases between them. CDR3 size: 13 residues. Looked up from germline, CDR1 is SGHTA and CDR2 is FQGNSA. The CDR3 protein is CASSLTGNQPQHF. CDR3 DNA: TGTGCCAGCAGCTTGACAGGAAATCAGCCCCAGCATTTT.

The rearrangement joins TRBV5-1 to TRBJ2-5; D call uncertain. From germline, CDR1 is SGHRS and CDR2 YFSETQ. The CDR3 has 14 amino acids. V lost 1 base and J 5 bases, leaving 12 bases between the germline ends. Here the CDR3 reads CASSLRGGGETQYF. The CDR3 DNA is TGCGCCAGCAGCTTGAGAGGTGGTGGGGAGACCCAGTACTTC.

With regard to this clone: At one of its ends the junction is not consistent with the germline gene, which may arise from a read error. CDR3 nucleotide sequence: TGTGCCAGCAGCCGAACACCTACTAGCGGACAAAAAGGGATCTTC. Residues: CASSRTPTSGQKGIF. This chain links TRBV7-2 with TRBJ1-2; tentatively, D is TRBD1 (5 bases). Germline loops: CDR1 SGHTA, CDR2 FQGNSA. The CDR3 totals 15 residues.

The J gene is TRBJ2-1, the V gene TRBV7-9; TRBD2 aligns across 7 bases. V was pared by 2 bases and J by 8 bases, with 9 bases of the junction left unmatched. CDR3 length equals 15 residues. Germline values: CDR1 SEHNR, CDR2 FQNEAQ (reference sequence). DNA of the CDR3: TGTGCCAGCAGCTTAAGGTGGGGGGGTCGCCATGAGCAGTTCTTC. Residues: CASSLRWGGRHEQFF.

The CDR3 region has the DNA TGTGCCAGCAGTTACTATGCGGGGGGGCAAGAGACCCAGTACTTC. It translates to CASSYYAGGQETQYF. V and J are TRBV6-5 and TRBJ2-5; 9 bases map to TRBD2. The germline V gene encodes CDR1 MNHEY and CDR2 SVGAGI. This CDR3 has 15 residues. V trimming: 1 base; J trimming: 2 bases; junction bases outside the gene matches: 2.

This chain connects TRBV5-1 to TRBJ1-6, with D unclear. Deletions cut 3 bases from V and 6 bases from J, with 4 bases between. The CDR3 spans 12 residues. Germline CDR1 is SGHRS and CDR2 is YFSETQ. CDR3 region: CASSYSNSPLHF. Here the CDR3 DNA reads TGCGCCAGCAGCTACAGTAATTCACCCCTCCACTTT.

The rearrangement links TRBV27 to TRBJ1-5, with TRBD1 as a possible D gene (6 bases). This CDR3 comprises 15 residues. Germline V gives CDR1 MNHEY, CDR2 SMNVEV (reference sequence). V was cut by 8 bases and J by 0 bases, with 14 bases left in between. DNA for the CDR3: TGTGCCAGCCGAGACAGGATCCCTAGCAATCAGCCCCAGCATTTT. It specifies CASRDRIPSNQPQHF.

V usage is TRBV27 and J usage is TRBJ1-2, with TRBD1 matching 10 bases. V shed 6 bases and J 3 bases; nucleotides not matched to a gene: 7. The V gene's germline CDR1 is MNHEY and CDR2 SMNVEV (reference sequence). The CDR3 has 15 amino acids. The CDR3 here is CASRPAGTGDYGYTF. The CDR3 bases are TGTGCCAGCAGGCCCGCCGGGACAGGGGACTATGGCTACACCTTC.

This clone has just one count. The chain uses TRBV18 and TRBJ2-5, with 11 bases lining up with TRBD2. The J segment lost 2 bases and the V segment lost 3 bases, leaving 5 bases of the junction unmatched. The CDR3 covers 16 residues. Germline values: CDR1 KGHSH, CDR2 LQKENI. The CDR3 spells CASSPTLAGGQETQYF. The CDR3 coding sequence is TGTGCCAGCTCACCCACTCTAGCGGGGGGTCAAGAGACCCAGTACTTC.

The rearrangement links TRBV11-2 to TRBJ2-3, with TRBD1 matching over 7 bases. The CDR3 spans 18 residues. Germline V gene lookup returns CDR1 SGHAT and CDR2 FQNNGV. V lost 1 base to trimming and J lost 3 bases; unmatched junction nucleotides: 13. CDR3 bases: TGTGCCAGCAGCTTAGGTGCCTTGGGGACAGTCAGTACAGATACGCAGTATTTT. Protein sequence: CASSLGALGTVSTDTQYF. The whole variable domain, remainder taken from reference TRBV11-2 and TRBJ2-3, is EAGVAQSPRYKIIEKRQSVAFWCNPISGHATLYWYQQILGQGPKLLIQFQNNGVVDDSQLPKDRFSAERLKGVDSTLKIQPAKLEDSAVYLCASSLGALGTVSTDTQYFGPGTRLTVL.

The chain carries TRBV28 and TRBJ2-2, with a weak D call TRBD2 (6 bases). The CDR3 length is 15 residues. Germline lookup yields CDR1 MDHEN and CDR2 SYDVKM. V was trimmed by 6 bases and J by 5 bases, leaving 16 bases between them. The CDR3 DNA follows: TGTGCCAGCAGCCCAAGGGAGGCCCAGACCGGGGAGCTGTTTTTT. Encoded protein: CASSPREAQTGELFF.

This clone turned up a few times. The J gene is TRBJ1-5, the V gene TRBV12-5; no clear D gene. The CDR3 contains 12 residues. CDR1 and CDR2 from the germline V gene are LGHNT and FRNRAP. Trimming cost V 7 bases and J 4 bases, with 8 bases left between them. The CDR3, as DNA: TGTGCTAGTGTCCTCGGGAATCAGCCCCAGCATTTT. It encodes CASVLGNQPQHF. The whole variable domain, filled in from reference TRBV12-5 and TRBJ1-5, reads DARVTQTPRHKVTEMGQEVTMRCQPILGHNTVFWYRQTMMQGLELLAYFRNRAPLDDSGMPKDRFSAEMPDATLATLKIQPSEPRDSAVYFCASVLGNQPQHFGDGTRLSIL.

This sequence joins TRBV10-3 and TRBJ1-6; a possible D gene is TRBD1 (6 bases). The CDR3 sequence is 14 residues long. CDR1 is ENHRY, CDR2 SYGVKD, per germline. V was pared by 6 bases and J by 4 bases, with 10 bases between. The CDR3 reads CAIRQGGYNSPLHF. In nucleotides, the CDR3 is TGTGCCATCAGGCAAGGGGGTTATAATTCACCCCTCCACTTT.

The rearrangement links TRBV19 to TRBJ1-4; the D is unclear. CDR1 and CDR2 (germline): LNHDA, SQIVND (reference sequence). Between the trimmed V and J ends, which lost 1 base and 2 bases, there was a span of 8 bases. The CDR3 is made up of 15 amino acids. CDR3: CASSIGGVTNEKLFF. For the CDR3, the DNA is TGTGCCAGTAGTATAGGCGGAGTGACTAATGAAAAACTGTTTTTT.

This clone was detected once. The chain combines TRBV4-3 with TRBJ2-1; the match to TRBD1 covers 10 bases. V was pared by 5 bases and J by 4 bases, with 5 bases of the junction left unmatched. The CDR3 totals 15 residues. The germline V gene encodes CDR1 LGHNA and CDR2 YSLEER. The CDR3 bases are TGCGCCAGCAGCTCCCGGGACAGGGGATACAATGAGCAGTTCTTC. Translation gives CASSSRDRGYNEQFF.

J is TRBJ1-2 and V is TRBV4-3; the match to TRBD1 covers 8 bases. V dropped 2 bases and J dropped 3; count of bases not matched to a gene: 14. The CDR3 consists of 18 residues. From germline, CDR1 is LGHNA and CDR2 YSLEER. This chain's CDR3 is CASSQTPTTGARDYGYTF. The CDR3 DNA reads as TGCGCCAGCAGCCAAACCCCCACGACAGGGGCGCGAGACTATGGCTACACCTTC.

CDR3 nucleotide sequence: TGTGCCAGCAGCTTGACATCAACTGAAGCTTTCTTT. Translating it yields CASSLTSTEAFF. The rearrangement uses TRBV5-4 and TRBJ1-1; no definite D call. From germline, CDR1 is SGHNT and CDR2 YYREEE (reference sequence). The ends were cut back, 1 base at V and 5 bases at J, with 6 bases in the middle. The CDR3 sequence is 12 residues long.

The chain uses TRBV2 and TRBJ1-3; TRBD1 is a possible D gene (6 bases). The germline gives CDR1 SNHLY, CDR2 FYNNEI. Trimming took 6 bases from V and 10 from J, leaving 16 bases between them. The CDR3 is 13 amino acids. CDR3 nucleotides: TGTGCCAGCAGGCCGGGACACCTTTTTACCATATATTTT. This codes for CASRPGHLFTIYF. Together with reference TRBV2 and TRBJ1-3, the CDR3 gives the full variable domain: EPEVTQTPSHQVTQMGQEVILRCVPISNHLYFYWYRQILGQKVEFLVSFYNNEISEKSEIFDDQFSVERPDGSNFTLKIRSTKLEDSAMYFCASRPGHLFTIYFGEGSWLTVV.